The T cell receptor beta chain described here comes from a study of blood T cell dynamics during melanoma immunotherapy. Across the whole study: Patients with metastatic melanoma got pembrolizumab or nivolumab-ipilimumab as first-line care. Overall study findings and caveats: The study could not tell melanoma-specific clones from general immune activation.

This CDR3 is built from 15 residues. CDR1 SGHAT and CDR2 FQNNGV come from the germline V gene. The ends were cut back, 7 bases at V and 3 bases at J, with 13 bases in the middle. In the case of this clone: No antigen is known for it.

Only in-frame clones appear in the TCRdb table, and some are missing; sequencing was by immunoSEQ multiplex PCR. The sample contains about 15,000 clones, more than 70% of which appear only once. As for time point: pre-treatment baseline. Sequenced material: blood, taken from a patient treated with checkpoint blockade. This clonotype was obtained from a human donor with melanoma. The chain uses TRBV11-2 and TRBJ1-6; D remains ambiguous. CDR3 DNA: TGTGCCAGCACCTCCCCGGGCAGCTATAATTCACCCCTCCACTTT. It encodes CASTSPGSYNSPLHF.